This section outlines one T cell receptor beta chain sequence together with its context. The germline gives CDR1 GTSNPN, CDR2 SVGIG (reference sequence). The CDR3 runs to 13 residues. V gave up 4 bases and J gave up 2 bases, with 9 bases separating them. The data were produced by immunoSEQ multiplex PCR, yet TCRdb's version contains in-frame clones alone and is incomplete. The profile shows more than 200,000 clones, roughly nine tenths of them singletons. Seattle patients were enrolled while actively infected and followed longitudinally. This sample is drawn from a study of blood T cell repertoires in COVID-19.

This clonotype was obtained from a woman aged 45-60 years with COVID-19, enrolled during active disease. Sequenced input: peripheral blood. The rearrangement uses TRBV30 and TRBJ2-1; D unclear. In DNA form, the CDR3 reads TGTGCCTGGACAGGTCCCCCCTACAATGAGCAGTTCTTC. This translates into CAWTGPPYNEQFF.